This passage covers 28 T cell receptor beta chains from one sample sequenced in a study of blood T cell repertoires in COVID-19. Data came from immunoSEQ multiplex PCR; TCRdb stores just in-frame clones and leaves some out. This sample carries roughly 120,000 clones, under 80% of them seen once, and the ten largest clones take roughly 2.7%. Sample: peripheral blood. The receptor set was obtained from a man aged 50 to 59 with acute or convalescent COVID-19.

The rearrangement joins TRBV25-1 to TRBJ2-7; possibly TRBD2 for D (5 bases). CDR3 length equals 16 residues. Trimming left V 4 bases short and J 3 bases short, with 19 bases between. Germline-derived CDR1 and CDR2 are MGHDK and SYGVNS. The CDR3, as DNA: TGTGCCAGCAGTGCCACTCGAGGGTGGTTAGACTACGAGCAGTACTTC. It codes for CASSATRGWLDYEQYF.

CDR3 protein: CASSFSGRGTYEQYF. The CDR3 DNA is TGTGCCAGCAGCTTCAGCGGGAGGGGGACCTACGAGCAGTACTTC. V gene TRBV5-4 combines with J gene TRBJ2-7, with 10 nucleotides matching TRBD2. The CDR3 sequence is 15 residues long. Germline V gene data show CDR1 as SGHNT and CDR2 as YYREEE (reference sequence). J lost 2 bases, V lost 2 bases, and 4 bases had no gene match.

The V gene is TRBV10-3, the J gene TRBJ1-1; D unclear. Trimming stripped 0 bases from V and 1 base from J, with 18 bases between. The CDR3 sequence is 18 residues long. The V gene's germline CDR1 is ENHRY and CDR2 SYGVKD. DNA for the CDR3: TGTGCCATCAGTGAGTCGGGAGTAGCCGCTCTCGGGAACACTGAAGCTTTCTTT. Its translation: CAISESGVAALGNTEAFF.

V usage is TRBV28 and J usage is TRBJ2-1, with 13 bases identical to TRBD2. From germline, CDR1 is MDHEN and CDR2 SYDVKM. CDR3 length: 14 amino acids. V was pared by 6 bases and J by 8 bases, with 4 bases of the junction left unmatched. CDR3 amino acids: CASSWTSGRYEQFF. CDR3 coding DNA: TGTGCCAGCAGCTGGACTAGCGGGAGATATGAGCAGTTCTTC.

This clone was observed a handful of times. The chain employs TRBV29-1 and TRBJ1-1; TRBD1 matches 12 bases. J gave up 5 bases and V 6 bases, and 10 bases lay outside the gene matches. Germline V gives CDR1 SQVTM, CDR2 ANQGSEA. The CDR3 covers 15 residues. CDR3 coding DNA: TGCAGCGTAGAGGGGACAGGGGGCGGTGGAACTGAAGCTTTCTTT. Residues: CSVEGTGGGGTEAFF.

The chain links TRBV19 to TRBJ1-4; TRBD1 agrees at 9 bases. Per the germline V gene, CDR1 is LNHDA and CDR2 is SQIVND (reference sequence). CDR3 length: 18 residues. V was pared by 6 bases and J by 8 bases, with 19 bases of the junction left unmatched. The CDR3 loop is CASRASGTGHADEEKLFF. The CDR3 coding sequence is TGTGCCAGTAGAGCTTCCGGGACAGGGCATGCGGATGAGGAAAAACTGTTTTTT.

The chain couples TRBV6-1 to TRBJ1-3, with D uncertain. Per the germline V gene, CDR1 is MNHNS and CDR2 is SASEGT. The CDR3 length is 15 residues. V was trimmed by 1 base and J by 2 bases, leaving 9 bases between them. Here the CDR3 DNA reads TGTGCCAGCAGTGAAGGGTGGCAGACTGGAAACACCATATATTTT. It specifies CASSEGWQTGNTIYF.

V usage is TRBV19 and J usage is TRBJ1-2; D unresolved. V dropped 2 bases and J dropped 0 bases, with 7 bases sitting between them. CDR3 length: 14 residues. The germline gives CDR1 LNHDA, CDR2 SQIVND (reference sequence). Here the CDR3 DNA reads TGTGCCAGTAGTATATTGGCAGCTAACTATGGCTACACCTTC. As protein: CASSILAANYGYTF.

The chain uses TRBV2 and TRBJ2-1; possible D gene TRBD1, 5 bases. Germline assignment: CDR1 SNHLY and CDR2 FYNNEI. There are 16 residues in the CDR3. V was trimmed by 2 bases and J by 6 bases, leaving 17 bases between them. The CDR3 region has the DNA TGTGCCAGCAGTGAAAATACCCCCAGGGAAGGCAATGAGCAGTTCTTC. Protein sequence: CASSENTPREGNEQFF. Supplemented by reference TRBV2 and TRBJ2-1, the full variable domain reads EPEVTQTPSHQVTQMGQEVILRCVPISNHLYFYWYRQILGQKVEFLVSFYNNEISEKSEIFDDQFSVERPDGSNFTLKIRSTKLEDSAMYFCASSENTPREGNEQFFGPGTRLTVL.

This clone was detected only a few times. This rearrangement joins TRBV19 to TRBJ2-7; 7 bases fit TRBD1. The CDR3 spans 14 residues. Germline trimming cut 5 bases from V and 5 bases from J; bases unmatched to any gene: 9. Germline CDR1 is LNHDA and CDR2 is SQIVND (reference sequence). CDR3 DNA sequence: TGTGCCAGTAGTCCTTGGACAGGCTTAAACGAGCAGTACTTC. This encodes CASSPWTGLNEQYF.

The DNA for the CDR3 is TGTGCCAGCTCACCTACCCGGGACAGGGTATGGGGTCAGCCCCAGCATTTT. Protein: CASSPTRDRVWGQPQHF. V usage is TRBV18 and J usage is TRBJ1-5; 9 bases are a match to TRBD1. This CDR3 comprises 17 residues. Germline V lookup: CDR1 KGHSH, CDR2 LQKENI. After removal of 3 bases from V and 6 bases from J, the junction contained 12 bases not matched to a gene.

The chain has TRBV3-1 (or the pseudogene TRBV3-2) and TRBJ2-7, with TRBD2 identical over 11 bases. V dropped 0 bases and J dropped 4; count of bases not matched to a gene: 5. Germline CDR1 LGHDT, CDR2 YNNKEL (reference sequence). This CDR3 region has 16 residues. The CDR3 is CASSQERLAGRYEQYF. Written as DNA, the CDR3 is TGTGCCAGCAGCCAAGAACGACTAGCGGGACGGTACGAGCAGTACTTC.

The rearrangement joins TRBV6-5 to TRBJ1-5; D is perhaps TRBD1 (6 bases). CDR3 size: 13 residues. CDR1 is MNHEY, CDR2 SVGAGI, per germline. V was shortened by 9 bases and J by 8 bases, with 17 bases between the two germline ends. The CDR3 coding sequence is TGTGCCAGTCTAAAGGGGGGGAAGGAGCCCCAGCATTTT. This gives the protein CASLKGGKEPQHF.

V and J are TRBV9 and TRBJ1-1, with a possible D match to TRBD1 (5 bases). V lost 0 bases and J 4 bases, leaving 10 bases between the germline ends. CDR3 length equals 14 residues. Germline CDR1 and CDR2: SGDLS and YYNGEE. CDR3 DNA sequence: TGTGCCAGCAGCGTAGGCGGGGGGACCACTGAAGCTTTCTTT. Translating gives CASSVGGGTTEAFF.

This CDR3 reads CASSADRGTNEKLFF. CDR3 in DNA: TGTGCCAGTAGTGCGGACAGGGGAACTAATGAAAAACTGTTTTTT. The chain recombines TRBV19 with TRBJ1-4, with TRBD1 matching 9 bases. CDR1 is LNHDA, CDR2 SQIVND, per germline (reference sequence). This CDR3 region has 15 residues. Germline trimming cut 5 bases from V and 1 base from J; bases unmatched to any gene: 2. Filled out from reference TRBV19 and TRBJ1-4, the complete variable domain reads DGGITQSPKYLFRKEGQNVTLSCEQNLNHDAMYWYRQDPGQGLRLIYYSQIVNDFQKGDIAEGYSVSREKKESFPLTVTSAQKNPTAFYLCASSADRGTNEKLFFGSGTQLSVL.

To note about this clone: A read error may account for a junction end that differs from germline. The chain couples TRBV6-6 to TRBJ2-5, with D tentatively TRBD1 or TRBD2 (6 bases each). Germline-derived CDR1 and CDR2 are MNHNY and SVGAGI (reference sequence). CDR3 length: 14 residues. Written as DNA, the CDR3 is TGTGCCAGCTGTTACAGGGCCCCCACGGGGGCCCAGTACTTC. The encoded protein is CASCYRAPTGAQYF.

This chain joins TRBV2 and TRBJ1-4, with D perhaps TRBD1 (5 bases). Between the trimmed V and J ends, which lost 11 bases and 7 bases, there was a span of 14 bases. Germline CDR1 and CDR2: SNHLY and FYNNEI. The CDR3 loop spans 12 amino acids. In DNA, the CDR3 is TGTGCCGGGGGGGGTGATGGTGAAAAACTGTTTTTT. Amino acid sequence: CAGGGDGEKLFF.

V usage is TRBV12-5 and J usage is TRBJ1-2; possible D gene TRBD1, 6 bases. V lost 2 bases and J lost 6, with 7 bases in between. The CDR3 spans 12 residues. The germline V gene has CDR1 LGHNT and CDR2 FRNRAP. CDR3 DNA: TGTGCTAGTGGTTTGCCAGGGGATGGCTACACCTTC. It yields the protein CASGLPGDGYTF.

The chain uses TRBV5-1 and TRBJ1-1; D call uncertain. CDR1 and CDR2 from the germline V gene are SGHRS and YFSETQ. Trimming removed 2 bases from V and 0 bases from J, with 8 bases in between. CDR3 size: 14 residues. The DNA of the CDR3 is TGCGCCAGCAGCTTCCGGGGTCTGAACACTGAAGCTTTCTTT. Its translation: CASSFRGLNTEAFF.

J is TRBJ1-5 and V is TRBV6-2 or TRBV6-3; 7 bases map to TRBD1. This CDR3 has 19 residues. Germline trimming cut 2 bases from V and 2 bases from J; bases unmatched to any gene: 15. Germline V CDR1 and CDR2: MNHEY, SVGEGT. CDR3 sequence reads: CASSYTETGPVYGNQPQHF. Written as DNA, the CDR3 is TGTGCCAGCAGTTACACCGAGACAGGGCCGGTGTACGGCAATCAGCCCCAGCATTTT.

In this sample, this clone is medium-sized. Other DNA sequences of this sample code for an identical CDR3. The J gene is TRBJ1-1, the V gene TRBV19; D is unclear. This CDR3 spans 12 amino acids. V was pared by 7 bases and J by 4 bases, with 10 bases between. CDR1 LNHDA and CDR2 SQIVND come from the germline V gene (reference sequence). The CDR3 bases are TGTGCCAGTACCATAGGAGGCACTGAAGCTTTCTTT. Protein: CASTIGGTEAFF.

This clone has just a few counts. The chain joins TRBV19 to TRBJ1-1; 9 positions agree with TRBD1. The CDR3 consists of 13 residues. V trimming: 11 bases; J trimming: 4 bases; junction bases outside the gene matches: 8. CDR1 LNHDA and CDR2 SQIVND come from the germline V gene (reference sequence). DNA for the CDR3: TGTGCCTCAGCCGGGACAGGGATCACTGAAGCTTTCTTT. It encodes CASAGTGITEAFF.

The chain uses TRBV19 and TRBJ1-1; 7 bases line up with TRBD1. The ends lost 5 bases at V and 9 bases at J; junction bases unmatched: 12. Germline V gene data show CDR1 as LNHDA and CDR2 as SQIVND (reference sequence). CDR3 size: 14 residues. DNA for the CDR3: TGTGCCAGTAGTCCCCCCGGGACAGTAGAACAAGCTTTCTTT. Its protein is CASSPPGTVEQAFF. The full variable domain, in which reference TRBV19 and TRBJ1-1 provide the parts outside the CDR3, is DGGITQSPKYLFRKEGQNVTLSCEQNLNHDAMYWYRQDPGQGLRLIYYSQIVNDFQKGDIAEGYSVSREKKESFPLTVTSAQKNPTAFYLCASSPPGTVEQAFFGQGTRLTVV.

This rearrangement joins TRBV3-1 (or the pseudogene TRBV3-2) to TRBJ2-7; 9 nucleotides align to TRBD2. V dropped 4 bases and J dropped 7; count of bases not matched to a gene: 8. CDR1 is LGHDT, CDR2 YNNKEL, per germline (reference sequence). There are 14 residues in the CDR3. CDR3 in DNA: TGTGCCAGCAGCCCTGCGCTAGCGGGAAGGGAGCAGTACTTC. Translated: CASSPALAGREQYF.

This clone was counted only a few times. In DNA form, the CDR3 reads TGCGCCAGCAGCCAAGGCCCTTCGAACAGGGGAATCTATGGCTACACCTTC. Translating it yields CASSQGPSNRGIYGYTF. The rearrangement joins TRBV4-1 to TRBJ1-2, with 7 positions matching TRBD1. Germline V gene lookup returns CDR1 MGHRA and CDR2 YSYEKL. V lost 1 base to trimming and J lost 4 bases; unmatched junction nucleotides: 12. The length of the CDR3 is 17 residues.

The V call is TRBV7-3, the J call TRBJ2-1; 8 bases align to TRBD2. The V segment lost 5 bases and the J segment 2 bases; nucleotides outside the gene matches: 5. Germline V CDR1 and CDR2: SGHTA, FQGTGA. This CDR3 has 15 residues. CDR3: CASSLAGLAYNEQFF. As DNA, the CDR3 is TGTGCCAGCAGCCTAGCGGGTTTAGCCTACAATGAGCAGTTCTTC. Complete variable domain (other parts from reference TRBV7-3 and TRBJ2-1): GAGVSQTPSNKVTEKGKYVELRCDPISGHTALYWYRQSLGQGPEFLIYFQGTGAADDSGLPNDRFFAVRPEGSVSTLKIQRTERGDSAVYLCASSLAGLAYNEQFFGPGTRLTVL.

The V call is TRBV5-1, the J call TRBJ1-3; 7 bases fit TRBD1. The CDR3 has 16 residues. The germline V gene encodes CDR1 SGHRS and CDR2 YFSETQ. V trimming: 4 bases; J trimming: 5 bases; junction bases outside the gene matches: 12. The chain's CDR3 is CASSTYTGALRNTIYF. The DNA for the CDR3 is TGCGCCAGCAGCACATACACAGGGGCCTTAAGAAACACCATATATTTT. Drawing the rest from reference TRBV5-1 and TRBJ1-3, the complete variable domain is KAGVTQTPRYLIKTRGQQVTLSCSPISGHRSVSWYQQTPGQGLQFLFEYFSETQRNKGNFPGRFSGRQFSNSRSEMNVSTLELGDSALYLCASSTYTGALRNTIYFGEGSWLTVV.

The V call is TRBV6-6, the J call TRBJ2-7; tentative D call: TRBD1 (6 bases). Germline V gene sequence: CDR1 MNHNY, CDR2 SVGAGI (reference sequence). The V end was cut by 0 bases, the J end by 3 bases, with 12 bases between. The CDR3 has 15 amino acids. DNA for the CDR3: TGTGCCAGCAGTTACTCGCCGGGACAAAACTACGAGCAGTACTTC. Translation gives CASSYSPGQNYEQYF.